The 22 T cell receptor beta chains listed next were all sequenced from one sample in a study of blood T cell repertoires in COVID-19. This table comes from immunoSEQ multiplex PCR, and its TCRdb copy is limited to in-frame clones, with some not included. The sample lists hundreds of thousands of clones, 70% to 90% seen once, with over 1% in the top ten. The sample consisted of peripheral blood. These receptors were collected from a man in his 70s with acute or convalescent COVID-19.

The chain employs TRBV27 and TRBJ1-2; 11 nucleotides line up with TRBD1. The CDR3 is 15 amino acids. From germline, CDR1 is MNHEY and CDR2 SMNVEV (reference sequence). The junction had 10 bases not matched to a gene; V was cut back by 5 bases and J by 8 bases. The CDR3 is CASSPRTGGAGGYTF. CDR3 DNA sequence: TGTGCCAGCAGTCCTAGGACAGGGGGCGCGGGGGGCTACACCTTC.

This clone was detected once. The V call is TRBV6-6, the J call TRBJ2-3; TRBD2 might be the D (6 bases). The CDR3 is 14 residues long. V shed 5 bases and J shed 5 bases, with 14 bases lying between them. In germline, CDR1 is MNHNY, CDR2 SVGAGI (reference sequence). Here the CDR3 reads CASSTGSGVDTQYF. The CDR3 bases are TGTGCCAGCAGTACGGGTAGCGGAGTAGATACGCAGTATTTT.

Turning to this clone: Other DNA sequences in the same sample also yield this CDR3. The chain couples TRBV18 to TRBJ1-1; D is undetermined. V was pared by 3 bases and J by 0 bases, with 11 bases between. The CDR3 sequence is 15 residues long. CDR1 KGHSH and CDR2 LQKENI come from the germline V gene. CDR3 amino acids: CASSPPGGVNTEAFF. Here the CDR3 DNA reads TGTGCCAGCTCACCGCCAGGAGGAGTGAACACTGAAGCTTTCTTT.

This rearrangement joins TRBV3-1 (or the pseudogene TRBV3-2) to TRBJ1-6; D remains ambiguous. The CDR3 sequence is 11 residues long. Trimming stripped 4 bases from V and 14 bases from J, with 9 bases between. Germline CDR1 is LGHDT and CDR2 is YNNKEL (reference sequence). Written as DNA, the CDR3 is TGTGCCAGCAGCCTCTATAATACCCTCCACTTT. This codes for CASSLYNTLHF.

The chain is built from TRBV7-8 and TRBJ1-3, with TRBD1 matching over 8 bases. Germline CDR1 SGHVS, CDR2 FQNEAQ. The V segment lost 6 bases and the J segment 4 bases; nucleotides outside the gene matches: 5. This CDR3 spans 14 amino acids. Here the CDR3 reads CASSTGTGGNTIYF. DNA of the CDR3: TGTGCCAGCAGTACCGGGACAGGAGGAAACACCATATATTTT.

The genes are TRBV11-2 and TRBJ2-1; the D gene is possibly TRBD1 (5 bases). This CDR3 comprises 14 residues. Germline CDR1 SGHAT, CDR2 FQNNGV. V dropped 0 bases and J dropped 2 bases, with 5 bases sitting between them. The CDR3 sequence is CASSLDRAYNEQFF. The CDR3 DNA follows: TGTGCCAGCAGCTTAGACAGGGCCTACAATGAGCAGTTCTTC.

This clone was observed once. The sample carries other DNA sequences with the same CDR3. The J gene is TRBJ1-6, the V gene TRBV5-1, with 7 nucleotides matching TRBD1. The CDR3 runs to 14 residues. The V gene end was trimmed by 0 bases and the J gene end by 7 bases; junction bases not matched to a gene: 1. The germline gives CDR1 SGHRS, CDR2 YFSETQ. The CDR3: CASSLDRGNSPLHF. The CDR3 nucleotides read TGCGCCAGCAGCTTGGACAGGGGAAATTCACCCCTCCACTTT.

J is TRBJ1-3 and V is TRBV9; a possible D gene is TRBD1 (6 bases). Germline V gives CDR1 SGDLS, CDR2 YYNGEE. This CDR3 contains 15 residues. V was shortened by 0 bases and J by 4 bases, with 11 bases between the two germline ends. The CDR3: CASSVGSDRGNTIYF. CDR3 DNA sequence: TGTGCCAGCAGCGTAGGAAGTGACAGGGGAAACACCATATATTTT. Full variable domain (missing parts from reference TRBV9 and TRBJ1-3): DSGVTQTPKHLITATGQRVTLRCSPRSGDLSVYWYQQSLDQGLQFLIQYYNGEERAKGNILERFSAQQFPDLHSELNLSSLELGDSALYFCASSVGSDRGNTIYFGEGSWLTVV.

There are a few counts of this clone. The V call is TRBV20-1, the J call TRBJ2-7; TRBD2 might be the D (6 bases). The germline gives CDR1 DFQATT, CDR2 SNEGSKA (reference sequence). CDR3 size: 11 residues. V dropped 5 bases and J dropped 6 bases, with 11 bases sitting between them. As DNA, the CDR3 is TGCAGTGCTGGGGCGGGGACCGAGCAGTACTTC. It yields the protein CSAGAGTEQYF.

The chain links TRBV7-9 to TRBJ1-6; 8 bases match TRBD1. Losses at the gene ends were 6 bases for V and 12 bases for J; bases not matched to a gene: 10. CDR3 length: 14 amino acids. Per germline, CDR1 SEHNR and CDR2 FQNEAQ (reference sequence). DNA of the CDR3: TGTGCCAGCAGTCCGGGGACAGGCCAGCTACCCCTCCACTTT. As protein: CASSPGTGQLPLHF.

V and J are TRBV7-9 and TRBJ2-1; 8 bases align to TRBD2. Trimming took 5 bases from V and 3 from J; bases not matched to a gene: 9. The V gene's germline CDR1 is SEHNR and CDR2 FQNEAQ (reference sequence). The CDR3 runs to 16 residues. In DNA, the CDR3 is TGTGCCAGCAGCCCCAATCGGGGGGGGTACTACAATGAGCAGTTCTTC. Translated, it gives CASSPNRGGYYNEQFF. The entire variable domain, with the rest obtained from reference TRBV7-9 and TRBJ2-1, is as follows: DTGVSQNPRHKITKRGQNVTFRCDPISEHNRLYWYRQTLGQGPEFLTYFQNEAQLEKSRLLSDRFSAERPKGSFSTLEIQRTEQGDSAMYLCASSPNRGGYYNEQFFGPGTRLTVL.

The genes are TRBV12-3 or TRBV12-4 and TRBJ2-1; 7 bases fit TRBD1. The CDR3 spans 13 residues. J was trimmed by 2 bases and V by 7 bases; bases with no gene match: 2. The CDR3 DNA sequence: TGTGCCAGCACCCAGGGGGCCTACAATGAGCAGTTCTTC. Translated, it gives CASTQGAYNEQFF.

The V and J genes are TRBV7-2 and TRBJ1-2; TRBD1 matches at 10 bases. Germline V gene sequence: CDR1 SGHTA, CDR2 FQGNSA. This CDR3 has 14 residues. V shed 5 bases, J shed 12 bases, and the junction held 12 bases outside the gene matches. CDR3 loop: CASSPRGDRGPHTF. The DNA for the CDR3 is TGTGCCAGCAGCCCGAGAGGGGACAGGGGTCCCCACACCTTC.

The chain combines TRBV7-8 with TRBJ2-5; 7 bases are shared with TRBD2. The germline CDR1 and CDR2 sequences are SGHVS and FQNEAQ. CDR3 size: 15 residues. V gave up 9 bases and J gave up 7 bases; unmatched junction bases: 17. DNA of the CDR3: TGTGCCAGTTCTAGCGGTGGGGGGAGCCCGGGGACCCAGTACTTC. This sequence encodes CASSSGGGSPGTQYF.

The V call is TRBV2, the J call TRBJ2-7, with 9 bases fitting TRBD1. Trimming cost V 4 bases and J 7 bases; bases outside gene matches: 8. The CDR3 loop spans 14 amino acids. Germline CDR1 is SNHLY and CDR2 is FYNNEI. The CDR3 coding sequence is TGTGCCAGCAGTGGAGGACAGGGGTTGGGGGAGCAGTACTTC. Translated, it gives CASSGGQGLGEQYF.

The CDR3 region is CATSGTSGTYEQYF. CDR3 nucleotides: TGTGCCACCAGCGGAACTAGCGGAACCTACGAGCAGTACTTC. The chain links TRBV15 to TRBJ2-7; TRBD2 aligns across 8 bases. The CDR3 spans 14 residues. Germline V gene lookup returns CDR1 LNHNV and CDR2 YYDKDF (reference sequence). V dropped 5 bases and J dropped 2; count of bases not matched to a gene: 5.

V gene TRBV30 combines with J gene TRBJ1-2; no firm D call. The CDR3 length is 13 residues. V was shortened by 3 bases and J by 4 bases, with 12 bases between the two germline ends. CDR1 is GTSNPN and CDR2 is SVGIG in the germline V gene (reference sequence). This CDR3 reads CAWSPAGIYGYTF. The DNA of the CDR3 is TGTGCCTGGAGCCCGGCAGGCATCTATGGCTACACCTTC.

The count of this clone is one. The rearrangement joins TRBV12-3 or TRBV12-4 to TRBJ1-1; weak D call: TRBD1 (6 bases). Between the trimmed V and J ends, which lost 7 bases and 1 base, there was a span of 10 bases. The CDR3 is 13 residues long. The CDR3 DNA reads TGTGCCAGCACCTTACAGGGGAACACTGAAGCTTTCTTT. Translation gives CASTLQGNTEAFF.

The chain couples TRBV7-8 to TRBJ1-2; D is perhaps TRBD1 (5 bases). Trimming pared 5 bases from V and 6 bases from J, leaving 16 bases between. Germline V gives CDR1 SGHVS, CDR2 FQNEAQ. The CDR3 totals 14 residues. The CDR3 is CASSQTRRADGYTF. Written as DNA, the CDR3 is TGTGCCAGCAGCCAAACCCGCAGGGCAGATGGCTACACCTTC.

This chain links TRBV3-1 (or the pseudogene TRBV3-2) with TRBJ2-7; D unclear. Per germline, CDR1 LGHDT and CDR2 YNNKEL (reference sequence). The CDR3 is 14 amino acids. The ends were cut back, 2 bases at V and 4 bases at J, with 12 bases in the middle. CDR3 nucleotide sequence: TGTGCCAGCAGCCAACTAGGTGAGGAATACGAGCAGTACTTC. Translation gives CASSQLGEEYEQYF.

The chain links TRBV18 to TRBJ1-3, with a weak D call TRBD1 (5 bases). V was pared by 3 bases and J by 0 bases, with 12 bases between. Germline CDR1 is KGHSH and CDR2 is LQKENI. CDR3 length equals 16 residues. CDR3 bases: TGTGCCAGCTCACCTGACAGCCCTTCCTCTGGAAACACCATATATTTT. It translates to CASSPDSPSSGNTIYF.

The chain employs TRBV3-1 (or the pseudogene TRBV3-2) and TRBJ2-5; D call uncertain. The ends were cut back, 8 bases at V and 12 bases at J, with 7 bases in the middle. The CDR3 totals 8 residues. Germline V lookup: CDR1 LGHDT, CDR2 YNNKEL (reference sequence). CDR3 bases: TGTGCCAGCCTGTCTAAGTACTTC. This sequence encodes CASLSKYF.